The 32 T cell receptor beta chains presented below share a single source sample, sequenced in a study of blood T cell repertoires in COVID-19. The table came from immunoSEQ multiplex PCR; TCRdb's copy has only in-frame clones and leaves some out. The table includes over 85,000 clones, 85% detected once. The sample comprised peripheral blood. The source of these receptors is a man aged 55 to 70 with acute or convalescent COVID-19.

The J gene is TRBJ2-4, the V gene TRBV19, with 10 positions matching TRBD1. Germline V gene data show CDR1 as LNHDA and CDR2 as SQIVND (reference sequence). Trimming took 5 bases from V and 7 from J; bases not matched to a gene: 2. The CDR3 loop spans 13 amino acids. CDR3 DNA: TGTGCCAGTAGTGGGGACAGGGGCAACATTCAGTACTTC. Translation gives CASSGDRGNIQYF.

V gene TRBV5-1 combines with J gene TRBJ2-3; 8 bases line up with TRBD2. This CDR3 is built from 16 residues. The germline V gene has CDR1 SGHRS and CDR2 YFSETQ. V shed 0 bases and J 1 base; nucleotides not matched to a gene: 4. The CDR3: CASSLAPRGGTDTQYF. CDR3 DNA sequence: TGCGCCAGCAGCTTGGCCCCGCGGGGGGGCACAGATACGCAGTATTTT.

The chain links TRBV28 to TRBJ1-1, with D perhaps TRBD1 (6 bases). The CDR3 has 14 amino acids. The germline V gene has CDR1 MDHEN and CDR2 SYDVKM. Trimming cost V 6 bases and J 5 bases, with 16 bases left between them. The CDR3 sequence is CASRDRTVGTEAFF. CDR3 DNA: TGTGCCAGCAGGGACCGGACAGTGGGGACTGAAGCTTTCTTT.

The rearrangement uses TRBV19 and TRBJ2-5; D gene uncertain. V was pared by 5 bases and J by 5 bases, with 12 bases between. The CDR3 has 13 amino acids. Germline V gene lookup returns CDR1 LNHDA and CDR2 SQIVND (reference sequence). CDR3 sequence: CASSDPAGETQYF. CDR3 DNA sequence: TGTGCCAGTAGTGATCCTGCCGGGGAGACCCAGTACTTC.

The chain carries TRBV19 and TRBJ1-5; weak D call: TRBD1 (5 bases). The CDR3 runs 13 residues. V dropped 6 bases and J dropped 6 bases, with 12 bases sitting between them. CDR1 and CDR2 (germline): LNHDA, SQIVND (reference sequence). The CDR3 sequence: CASSTQGGQPQHF. The CDR3 bases are TGTGCCAGTAGCACCCAGGGAGGTCAGCCCCAGCATTTT.

The chain employs TRBV6-5 and TRBJ1-2; D not certain. Germline lookup yields CDR1 MNHEY and CDR2 SVGAGI. This CDR3 region has 15 residues. The V end was cut by 7 bases, the J end by 1 base, with 16 bases between. The CDR3 here is CASIRETPLNYGYTF. CDR3 DNA sequence: TGTGCCAGCATTCGGGAGACCCCTCTTAACTATGGCTACACCTTC.

The V call is TRBV7-9, the J call TRBJ2-2; D might be TRBD1 (5 bases). The germline V gene has CDR1 SEHNR and CDR2 FQNEAQ (reference sequence). This CDR3 region has 16 residues. Trimming left V 2 bases short and J 0 bases short, with 10 bases between. The CDR3 region is CASSLWAGPNTGELFF. CDR3 sequence (DNA): TGTGCCAGCAGCTTATGGGCAGGGCCGAACACCGGGGAGCTGTTTTTT.

The rearrangement links TRBV7-2 to TRBJ1-1; 8 positions match TRBD1. The CDR3 runs 15 residues. The V gene end was trimmed by 7 bases and the J gene end by 11 bases; junction bases not matched to a gene: 18. CDR1 is SGHTA, CDR2 FQGNSA, per germline. The DNA for the CDR3 is TGTGCCAGCACCCGGGAATCCGGGACAGGAGGTACCGCTTTCTTT. Translation: CASTRESGTGGTAFF.

The V and J genes are TRBV10-3 and TRBJ2-1, with 7 nucleotides matching TRBD1. The junction had 12 bases not matched to a gene; V was cut back by 2 bases and J by 8 bases. The CDR3 has 16 amino acids. The germline V gene encodes CDR1 ENHRY and CDR2 SYGVKD. CDR3 DNA: TGTGCCATCAGTGAGCAAACCGGGACAGTTGGTTATGAGCAGTTCTTC. It specifies CAISEQTGTVGYEQFF.

This clone has just one count. The rearrangement joins TRBV5-1 to TRBJ1-6; TRBD1 matches 10 bases. The CDR3 runs to 15 residues. Germline CDR1 is SGHRS and CDR2 is YFSETQ. The ends lost 4 bases at V and 4 bases at J; junction bases unmatched: 2. DNA for the CDR3: TGCGCCAGCAGCCCGGACAGGGGGTATAATTCACCCCTCCACTTT. As protein: CASSPDRGYNSPLHF. The whole variable domain, filled in from reference TRBV5-1 and TRBJ1-6, reads KAGVTQTPRYLIKTRGQQVTLSCSPISGHRSVSWYQQTPGQGLQFLFEYFSETQRNKGNFPGRFSGRQFSNSRSEMNVSTLELGDSALYLCASSPDRGYNSPLHFGNGTRLTVT.

The rearrangement uses TRBV30 and TRBJ1-1; TRBD1 matches at 7 bases. The junction had 4 bases not matched to a gene; V was cut back by 5 bases and J by 4 bases. The CDR3 spans 12 residues. Per the germline V gene, CDR1 is GTSNPN and CDR2 is SVGIG (reference sequence). The chain's CDR3 is CAWERGLTEAFF. CDR3 sequence (DNA): TGTGCCTGGGAGAGGGGGCTCACTGAAGCTTTCTTT.

The rearrangement joins TRBV5-4 to TRBJ2-5; TRBD2 agrees at 14 bases. V was pared by 4 bases and J by 6 bases, with 11 bases of the junction left unmatched. CDR1 and CDR2 from the germline V gene are SGHNT and YYREEE (reference sequence). This CDR3 has 17 amino acids. CDR3 in DNA: TGTGCCAGCAGCCCGGGGACTAGCGGGGGCTTGGGTAAGACCCAGTACTTC. Translation: CASSPGTSGGLGKTQYF.

This clone was detected once. This chain links TRBV2 with TRBJ1-6, with TRBD1 matching over 9 bases. Germline CDR1 is SNHLY and CDR2 is FYNNEI. The length of the CDR3 is 15 residues. The V segment lost 8 bases and the J segment 7 bases; nucleotides outside the gene matches: 9. Here the CDR3 DNA reads TGTGCCAGCGTTAGGGACAGGGCGGGAAATTCACCCCTCCACTTT. This translates into CASVRDRAGNSPLHF.

This chain links TRBV2 with TRBJ2-1; 7 nucleotides match TRBD1. Looked up from germline, CDR1 is SNHLY and CDR2 is FYNNEI. The CDR3 has 14 amino acids. Losses at the gene ends were 8 bases for V and 1 base for J; bases not matched to a gene: 5. The CDR3 spells CASQGTDSYNEQFF. The CDR3 nucleotides read TGTGCCAGCCAAGGGACAGATTCCTACAATGAGCAGTTCTTC.

V usage is TRBV6-5 and J usage is TRBJ1-1; D gene unclear. The ends were cut back, 6 bases at V and 1 base at J, with 12 bases in the middle. The germline V gene has CDR1 MNHEY and CDR2 SVGAGI. The CDR3 is 14 amino acids. The CDR3 protein is CASSAFAENTEAFF. Here the CDR3 DNA reads TGTGCCAGCAGCGCCTTTGCAGAGAACACTGAAGCTTTCTTT.

The chain employs TRBV15 and TRBJ1-1; D is perhaps TRBD1 (6 bases). Trimming left V 1 base short and J 5 bases short, with 11 bases between. Looked up from germline, CDR1 is LNHNV and CDR2 is YYDKDF (reference sequence). The CDR3 is made up of 14 amino acids. The CDR3 coding sequence is TGTGCCACCAGCAGAGTACAGGGTAGGACTGAAGCTTTCTTT. Translation: CATSRVQGRTEAFF.

This rearrangement joins TRBV6-5 to TRBJ1-4; 7 nucleotides line up with TRBD1. Germline CDR1 MNHEY, CDR2 SVGAGI. CDR3 size: 14 residues. Trimming at V came to 10 bases and at J to 13 bases, leaving 18 bases not matched to a gene. CDR3 in DNA: TGTGCCACCTTGGACAGGCCTCAGAGAACCCCACTGTTTTTT. This sequence encodes CATLDRPQRTPLFF.

CDR3 coding DNA: TGTGCCAGCCAACAATCGGGGGGGGTACTGAACACTGAAGCTTTCTTT. Protein sequence: CASQQSGGVLNTEAFF. The chain is built from TRBV18 and TRBJ1-1; D is perhaps TRBD1 (5 bases). Per the germline V gene, CDR1 is KGHSH and CDR2 is LQKENI. V lost 8 bases to trimming and J lost 0 bases, with 19 bases between them. This CDR3 spans 16 amino acids.

J is TRBJ1-6 and V is TRBV5-1, with a tentative D call TRBD1 (5 bases). From germline, CDR1 is SGHRS and CDR2 YFSETQ. This CDR3 has 14 residues. The V and J ends lost 0 bases and 9 bases respectively, with 10 bases between them. The DNA for the CDR3 is TGCGCCAGCAGCTTGGCAGGGTACGGTTCACCCCTCCACTTT. Translation: CASSLAGYGSPLHF.

This clone has just a few counts. The chain links TRBV4-2 to TRBJ2-7; 10 nucleotides align to TRBD1. Germline CDR1 LGHNA, CDR2 YNFKEQ. The V and J ends lost 4 bases and 1 base, in that order; junction bases with no gene match: 4. CDR3 length equals 15 residues. CDR3 loop: CASSRGQGGSYEQYF. The CDR3 bases are TGTGCCAGCAGCCGAGGACAGGGGGGATCCTACGAGCAGTACTTC.

The rearrangement joins TRBV4-1 to TRBJ2-3; D might be TRBD2 (6 bases). Trimming left V 0 bases short and J 2 bases short, with 21 bases between. This CDR3 is built from 19 residues. Germline-derived CDR1 and CDR2 are MGHRA and YSYEKL. Here the CDR3 reads CASSQDFQSMGGFTDTQYF. In DNA, the CDR3 is TGCGCCAGCAGCCAAGATTTCCAATCTATGGGGGGATTCACAGATACGCAGTATTTT.

V gene TRBV6-1 combines with J gene TRBJ2-7; weak D call: TRBD2 (5 bases). Trimming removed 2 bases at V and 7 bases at J, with 18 bases between. From germline, CDR1 is MNHNS and CDR2 SASEGT. The length of the CDR3 is 15 residues. The CDR3 here is CASSESHGVYREQYF. CDR3 bases: TGTGCCAGCAGTGAATCCCACGGGGTATATCGGGAGCAGTACTTC.

V gene TRBV19 combines with J gene TRBJ2-2; 7 bases map to TRBD2. The V gene's germline CDR1 is LNHDA and CDR2 SQIVND (reference sequence). After removal of 7 bases from V and 2 bases from J, the junction contained 4 bases not matched to a gene. This CDR3 is 14 amino acids long. CDR3 sequence: CASKSGINTGELFF. The CDR3 DNA sequence: TGTGCCAGTAAAAGCGGGATTAACACCGGGGAGCTGTTTTTT.

This clone has at least ten counts. J is TRBJ1-2 and V is TRBV12-3 or TRBV12-4; a possible D gene is TRBD1 (6 bases). CDR3 length: 13 amino acids. The V and J ends lost 5 bases and 4 bases respectively, with 11 bases between them. In nucleotides, the CDR3 is TGTGCCAGCAGTATAGGGGGGGGCTATGGCTACACCTTC. It specifies CASSIGGGYGYTF.

The chain is built from TRBV5-1 and TRBJ2-2, with D possibly TRBD1 on 5 matching bases. The CDR3 loop spans 15 amino acids. The germline V gene has CDR1 SGHRS and CDR2 YFSETQ. V was clipped by 4 bases and J by 0 bases, with 10 bases between them. CDR3 sequence reads: CASSQQATNTGELFF. The CDR3 DNA is TGCGCCAGCAGCCAACAGGCCACGAACACCGGGGAGCTGTTTTTT. The whole variable domain, remainder taken from reference TRBV5-1 and TRBJ2-2, is KAGVTQTPRYLIKTRGQQVTLSCSPISGHRSVSWYQQTPGQGLQFLFEYFSETQRNKGNFPGRFSGRQFSNSRSEMNVSTLELGDSALYLCASSQQATNTGELFFGEGSRLTVL.

The rearrangement joins TRBV6-4 to TRBJ2-5, with 8 bases matching TRBD2. V trimming: 0 bases; J trimming: 1 base; junction bases outside the gene matches: 10. Germline assignment: CDR1 MRHNA and CDR2 SNTAGT. There are 18 residues in the CDR3. As DNA, the CDR3 is TGTGCCAGCAGTGACTCTCGGGGAAAGCGGGGGTTCCAAGAGACCCAGTACTTC. Translation: CASSDSRGKRGFQETQYF.

The gene calls are TRBV5-5 and TRBJ2-1; no clear D gene. Germline CDR1 and CDR2: SGHKS and YYEKEE (reference sequence). Trimming removed 0 bases at V and 2 bases at J, with 6 bases between. This CDR3 is 14 amino acids long. The CDR3 loop reads CASSLDSPYNEQFF. Here the CDR3 DNA reads TGTGCCAGCAGCTTGGACAGTCCCTACAATGAGCAGTTCTTC.

The chain combines TRBV10-3 with TRBJ2-3, with 7 positions matching TRBD2. This CDR3 has 17 residues. J lost 2 bases, V lost 3 bases, and 11 bases had no gene match. The V gene's germline CDR1 is ENHRY and CDR2 SYGVKD. As DNA, the CDR3 is TGTGCCATCAGTGAACCCCAAGGGACTAAGCTCACAGATACGCAGTATTTT. Translating it yields CAISEPQGTKLTDTQYF.

This clone was seen a few times. The V gene is TRBV29-1, the J gene TRBJ1-1; D gene ambiguous. Deletions cut 2 bases from V and 1 base from J, with 8 bases between. Looked up from germline, CDR1 is SQVTM and CDR2 is ANQGSEA. The CDR3 is 13 residues long. The CDR3 nucleotides read TGCAGCGTTGAAAAGCACCCGAACACTGAAGCTTTCTTT. Residues: CSVEKHPNTEAFF.

The CDR3 region is CASSQDEWRGMDGELFF. The DNA of the CDR3 is TGTGCCAGCAGCCAAGATGAGTGGCGGGGAATGGACGGGGAGCTGTTTTTT. The chain recombines TRBV4-2 with TRBJ2-2; D may be TRBD2 (6 bases). Per the germline V gene, CDR1 is LGHNA and CDR2 is YNFKEQ. V lost 0 bases and J lost 7, with 18 bases in between. The CDR3 is 17 residues long.

The chain uses TRBV30 and TRBJ1-5; D gene unclear. Trimming shortened V by 2 bases and J by 0 bases, and 8 bases separated the two germline ends. CDR1 is GTSNPN, CDR2 SVGIG, per germline (reference sequence). This CDR3 contains 14 residues. The CDR3 nucleotides read TGTGCCTGGAGTACAACAAGTAGCAATCAGCCCCAGCATTTT. Its translation is CAWSTTSSNQPQHF.

V gene TRBV18 combines with J gene TRBJ1-1; a possible D gene is TRBD1 (6 bases). The V gene lost 4 bases and the J gene lost 2 bases, with 11 bases spanning the gap. Per germline, CDR1 KGHSH and CDR2 LQKENI. The CDR3 totals 14 residues. The CDR3 loop is CASSLQGENTEAFF. CDR3 in DNA: TGTGCCAGCTCACTACAGGGCGAAAACACTGAAGCTTTCTTT.